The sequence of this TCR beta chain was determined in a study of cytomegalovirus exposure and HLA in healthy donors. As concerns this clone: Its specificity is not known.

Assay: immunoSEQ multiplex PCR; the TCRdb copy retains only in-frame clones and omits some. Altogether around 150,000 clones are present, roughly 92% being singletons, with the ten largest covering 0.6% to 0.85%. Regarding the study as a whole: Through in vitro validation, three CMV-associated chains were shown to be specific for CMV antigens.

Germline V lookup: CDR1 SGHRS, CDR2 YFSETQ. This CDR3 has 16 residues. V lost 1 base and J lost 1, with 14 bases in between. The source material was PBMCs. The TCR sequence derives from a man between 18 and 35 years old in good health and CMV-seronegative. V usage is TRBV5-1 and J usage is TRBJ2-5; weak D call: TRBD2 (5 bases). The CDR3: CASSLFTGSGQETQYF. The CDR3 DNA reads TGCGCCAGCAGCTTGTTCACGGGGAGCGGCCAAGAGACCCAGTACTTC.